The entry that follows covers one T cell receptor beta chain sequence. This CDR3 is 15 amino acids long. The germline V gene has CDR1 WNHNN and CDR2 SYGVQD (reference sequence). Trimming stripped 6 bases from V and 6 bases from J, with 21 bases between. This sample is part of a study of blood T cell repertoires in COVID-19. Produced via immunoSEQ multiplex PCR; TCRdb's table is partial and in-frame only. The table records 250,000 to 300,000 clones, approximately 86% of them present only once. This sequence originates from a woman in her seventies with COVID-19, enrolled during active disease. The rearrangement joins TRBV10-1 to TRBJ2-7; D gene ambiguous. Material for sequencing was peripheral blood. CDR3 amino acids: CASSAETWRLGEQYF. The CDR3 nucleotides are TGCGCCAGCAGCGCGGAGACTTGGCGCCTGGGCGAGCAGTACTTC.